Each of the 2 T cell receptor beta chains below was sequenced from the same sample in a study of cytomegalovirus exposure and HLA in healthy donors. Both 60 Vbeta primers and 13 Jbeta primers went into the PCR. Produced via immunoSEQ multiplex PCR; TCRdb's table is partial and in-frame only. This sample yields about 130,000 clones, of which 79% are seen a single time; approximately 1.1% belongs to the top ten. The sequenced sample consisted of PBMCs. The receptors were gathered from a male donor in good health and CMV-seronegative.

The genes are TRBV2 and TRBJ2-5; TRBD2 matches 11 bases. V shed 6 bases, J shed 4 bases, and the junction held 13 bases outside the gene matches. The CDR3 runs 17 residues. The germline CDR1 and CDR2 sequences are SNHLY and FYNNEI. CDR3 DNA sequence: TGTGCCAGCAGAGCCTTTGGTAGCGGGGGGGCCCCAGAGACCCAGTACTTC. Its translation: CASRAFGSGGAPETQYF. The whole variable domain, remainder taken from reference TRBV2 and TRBJ2-5, is EPEVTQTPSHQVTQMGQEVILRCVPISNHLYFYWYRQILGQKVEFLVSFYNNEISEKSEIFDDQFSVERPDGSNFTLKIRSTKLEDSAMYFCASRAFGSGGAPETQYFGPGTRLLVL.

V gene TRBV7-2 combines with J gene TRBJ2-5, with D possibly being TRBD2 (5 bases). The V end lost 5 bases, the J end lost 2 bases, and 12 bases lay between the germline ends. The CDR3 totals 14 residues. The germline gives CDR1 SGHTA, CDR2 FQGNSA. The chain's CDR3 is CASSPGGGQETQYF. As DNA, the CDR3 is TGTGCCAGCAGCCCGGGCGGCGGGCAAGAGACCCAGTACTTC.